This TCR beta chain was recovered during a study of CD8 T cells in Susac syndrome (dated by TCRdb to the late 2010s). Notes on the research overall: The study used repertoire sequencing to test whether antigen drove CD8+ T cell activation and differentiation in Susac syndrome. The clonality of the CD8+ T cell repertoire was compared across 12 healthy donors, around 14 Susac syndrome patients and roughly 16 multiple sclerosis patients. General conclusions and limits of the study: The number of individuals in the TCR sequencing and HLA analysis was recognized as being relatively small.

Comments on this clonotype: There is no known antigen for this receptor. Base qualities were left out, and no much larger clone turns up one base away.

RNA was extracted using the RNeasy kit, and roughly 0.45 to 1 microgram was reverse transcribed with random hexamers. TCR beta CDR3 regions were amplified with the immunoSEQ multiplex PCR assay covering 54 Vbeta and 13 Jbeta segments. PCR amplification bias was corrected using a synthetic template baseline for primer optimization and computational correction. The study's own analysis went as follows. Reads were assigned to V, D and J genes according to IMGT and analyzed in immunoSEQ Analyzer, with only productive sequences retained. To calculate clonality, Shannon entropy was normalized by log2 of the number of productive unique sequences and then subtracted from one. For each patient and control, public and private clones were evaluated among the 100 most prevalent clones. A clone was defined as Susac-specific if it was absent from the healthy and MS cohorts, from 1052 published viral clones and from other ImmuneACCESS disease sequences. TCRdb reprocessed the public reads (quality trimming at Q25 with fastp, clone calling with MiXCR) and kept in-frame beta chains. Each CDR3 protein appears once, grouped with its most common genes and DNA. The authors' filters were not applied to this entry. Counted in this sample were hundreds of thousands of distinct CDR3 sequences; over 75% of them appeared once. Approximately 0.2% of the sample rests with the top ten.

Taken from cysteine to phenylalanine, the CDR3 has 15 residues. Of the read, only the CDR3 DNA is kept; its 45 bases are in frame from base 1. V and J are truncated by 5 bases and 0 bases respectively, leaving an intervening sequence of 14 bases. CDR1 and CDR2, looked up from the germline V gene (reference sequence), are SEHNR and FQNEAQ. Peripheral blood CD8+ and CD4+ T cells from healthy donors, Susac syndrome patients and multiple sclerosis patients were profiled by high-throughput TCR beta sequencing. Treatment-naive patients with stable or active relapsing-remitting disease fulfilling revised McDonald criteria were used as multiple sclerosis controls. Bulk CD8+ and CD4+ T cells were purified magnetically by negative isolation, whereas CD8+ TEMRA cells were enriched by FACS. Blood was drawn into EDTA tubes, processed within 24 hours, and PBMCs were isolated by density gradient centrifugation. PBMCs intended for TCR sequencing were cryopreserved in liquid nitrogen and thawed later in a water bath at 37 degrees C. The sorted or isolated CD4+, CD8+ and CD8+ TEMRA cells had a purity of 90% or higher.

This chain is built from TRBV7-9 and TRBJ2-7; the D gene is not confidently resolved. The TCR comes from a human donor with multiple sclerosis. Sequencing was carried out using CD8+ T cells from PBMCs. The nucleotide sequence is given as TGTGCCAGCAGCCCTCGTGAGTGGGCCTCCTACGAGCAGTACTTC. It specifies CASSPREWASYEQYF.